This T cell receptor beta chain emerged from a study of blood T cell repertoires in COVID-19. Overall study: The study drew acute and convalescent COVID-19 samples from the United States, Italy and Spain. T cells, B-cell-depleted T cells, or PBMCs provided the cDNA or gDNA that served as material.

In the original processing: Researchers report that nucleated cell counts were estimated from reference gene primer amplification. Some clones are missing from TCRdb's copy, which holds only in-frame ones; the method was immunoSEQ multiplex PCR. That table gives V, J and clone size, and the DNA gave D and trimming. The sample shows 240,000 or so clones, about 90% of them seen only once. Germline trimming cut 5 bases from V and 2 bases from J; bases unmatched to any gene: 2. The CDR3 is 14 amino acids. CDR1 and CDR2 (germline): MNHEY, SVGAGI. Individuals aged roughly 18 to 95 years were recruited from approximately 24 US areas.

The chain has TRBV6-5 and TRBJ2-2, with 7 bases matching TRBD2. The TCR was taken from a woman aged 40 to 55 with acute COVID-19. The sequencing sample was made of PBMCs or T cells enriched from blood (not recorded which). The CDR3 loop is CASSRAGNTGELFF. Written as DNA, the CDR3 is TGTGCCAGCAGTCGAGCGGGAAACACCGGGGAGCTGTTTTTT.